These 10 T cell receptor beta chains share one sample of origin, sequenced in a study of T cells in Graves' hyperthyroidism and ophthalmopathy. Authors of the study amplified TCR beta CDR3 regions from RNA transcripts. Primed by the HTBI set, a first-round RT-PCR was run on the TCR CDR3. TCRdb passed the multiplex PCR reads through MiXCR, listing each CDR3 protein once. The data show about 620,000 distinct CDR3 sequences, around 15% seen once. The specimen was blood. These receptors were obtained from a woman aged 30 to 39 with Graves' hyperthyroidism.

This clonotype appeared many times. The chain joins TRBV12-3 or TRBV12-4 to TRBJ1-5; D is undetermined. V was cut by 7 bases and J by 5 bases, with 15 bases left in between. The length of the CDR3 is 14 residues. DNA of the CDR3: TGTGCCAGCATTAGGGAAGGGTACCATCAGCCCCAGCATTTT. It encodes CASIREGYHQPQHF.

The rearrangement joins TRBV28 to TRBJ2-5, with 10 bases identical to TRBD1. J was trimmed by 7 bases and V by 3 bases; bases with no gene match: 8. This CDR3 has 15 amino acids. CDR1 and CDR2 (germline): MDHEN, SYDVKM. The CDR3 DNA sequence: TGTGCCAGCAGTTTTCCGGGACAGGGGCCTCCGACCCAGTACTTC. Translating it yields CASSFPGQGPPTQYF.

The chain recombines TRBV5-1 with TRBJ1-2; 8 bases are shared with TRBD1. Germline V gene data show CDR1 as SGHRS and CDR2 as YFSETQ. The CDR3 sequence is 16 residues long. V shed 0 bases, J shed 8 bases, and the junction held 12 bases outside the gene matches. CDR3 sequence: CASSLDSGGAVGGYTF. The CDR3 DNA reads TGCGCCAGCAGCTTGGATTCAGGGGGCGCGGTTGGCGGCTACACCTTC.

The J gene is TRBJ2-4, the V gene TRBV20-1, with D unresolved. There are 15 residues in the CDR3. V lost 1 base, J lost 0 bases, and 10 bases lay in between. Germline lookup yields CDR1 DFQATT and CDR2 SNEGSKA (reference sequence). The CDR3 protein is CSARATELAKNIQYF. Here the CDR3 DNA reads TGCAGTGCTAGAGCGACGGAATTAGCCAAAAACATTCAGTACTTC.

The V gene is TRBV28, the J gene TRBJ1-4, with D perhaps matching TRBD1 (5 bases). Germline assignment: CDR1 MDHEN and CDR2 SYDVKM. There are 15 residues in the CDR3. Trimming removed 6 bases at V and 4 bases at J, with 15 bases between. This CDR3 reads CASREGERGNEKLFF. CDR3 sequence (DNA): TGTGCCAGCAGAGAGGGAGAGAGGGGTAATGAAAAACTGTTTTTT.

In this sample, this clonotype turned up a few times. V gene TRBV20-1 combines with J gene TRBJ2-1; 7 bases are shared with TRBD2. Trimming took 0 bases from V and 7 from J; bases not matched to a gene: 9. Germline V gene data show CDR1 as DFQATT and CDR2 as SNEGSKA (reference sequence). This CDR3 is 15 amino acids long. CDR3 coding DNA: TGCAGTGCTAGAGATTACGGTTTCGGGGGGAATGAGCAGTTCTTC. It translates to CSARDYGFGGNEQFF.

This clonotype was counted many times. The V call is TRBV7-9, the J call TRBJ2-7; D might be TRBD2 (5 bases). The V end was cut by 5 bases, the J end by 0 bases, with 14 bases between. The CDR3 contains 15 residues. Germline V gene lookup returns CDR1 SEHNR and CDR2 FQNEAQ (reference sequence). The CDR3 region is CASSRQEGSSYEQYF. In nucleotides, the CDR3 is TGTGCCAGCAGCCGCCAAGAGGGAAGCTCCTACGAGCAGTACTTC.

This clonotype has ten or more counts. This chain uses TRBV7-2 with TRBJ2-1; 10 positions agree with TRBD2. The CDR3 has 15 residues. Germline loops: CDR1 SGHTA, CDR2 FQGNSA. V shed 3 bases and J 7 bases; nucleotides not matched to a gene: 6. The CDR3: CASSLETSGENEQFF. Here the CDR3 DNA reads TGTGCCAGCAGCTTGGAAACTAGCGGGGAAAATGAGCAGTTCTTC. The complete variable domain, with remaining parts taken from reference TRBV7-2 and TRBJ2-1, reads GAGVSQSPSNKVTEKGKDVELRCDPISGHTALYWYRQSLGQGLEFLIYFQGNSAPDKSGLPSDRFSAERTGGSVSTLTIQRTQQEDSAVYLCASSLETSGENEQFFGPGTRLTVL.

The sample holds many counts of this clonotype. V usage is TRBV12-3 or TRBV12-4 and J usage is TRBJ2-7, with 7 bases identical to TRBD1. This CDR3 is 14 amino acids long. V shed 7 bases, J shed 3 bases, and the junction held 9 bases outside the gene matches. The CDR3 nucleotides read TGTGCCAGCACTTCGACAGGGTTGAGCTACGAGCAGTACTTC. It specifies CASTSTGLSYEQYF.

This rearrangement joins TRBV11-2 to TRBJ2-2; D possibly corresponds to TRBD2 (6 bases). CDR1 and CDR2 (germline): SGHAT, FQNNGV. Trimming removed 5 bases at V and 6 bases at J, with 19 bases between. The CDR3 contains 16 residues. Here the CDR3 reads CASSGGLDSGSGELFF. The CDR3 DNA is TGTGCCAGCAGCGGGGGTCTTGACAGCGGGTCCGGGGAGCTGTTTTTT. Together with reference TRBV11-2 and TRBJ2-2, the CDR3 gives the full variable domain: EAGVAQSPRYKIIEKRQSVAFWCNPISGHATLYWYQQILGQGPKLLIQFQNNGVVDDSQLPKDRFSAERLKGVDSTLKIQPAKLEDSAVYLCASSGGLDSGSGELFFGEGSRLTVL.